The rows below give T cell receptor beta chains drawn from one sample of a study of glioma-infiltrating T cells after dendritic cell vaccination. Using immunoSEQ multiplex PCR, the repertoire was profiled, and TCRdb retains in-frame clones only, with some absent. The repertoire includes around 10,000 clones, more than 75% of them detected once, and under 50% sits in the top ten. The source was blood, collected after dendritic cell vaccination. These receptors all stem from a human donor with glioblastoma. Both conserved end residues are part of each CDR3. A D gene is named only where the DNA matches it firmly. A clone size is listed for some rows: how often the clone was seen (once, few, many), or a class if it is expanded.

V	size	J	D	CDR3	DNA
TRBV28	few	TRBJ1-5	NA	CASSLVGGAVSNQPQHF	TGTGCCAGCAGTCTAGTCGGCGGGGCAGTTAGCAATCAGCCCCAGCATTTT
TRBV19	NA	TRBJ2-7	NA	CASSPARSYEQYF	TGTGCCAGTAGTCCCGCGAGGAGCTACGAGCAGTACTTC
TRBV19	NA	TRBJ1-1	NA	CASSVDRSATAFF	TGTGCCAGTAGTGTCGACAGGTCAGCGACGGCTTTCTTT
TRBV25-1	NA	TRBJ1-2	TRBD1	CASSERTGNHYGYTF	TGTGCCAGCAGTGAAAGGACAGGGAACCACTATGGCTACACCTTC
TRBV20-1	NA	TRBJ2-2	NA	CSAPNYGELFF	TGCAGTGCTCCGAACTACGGGGAGCTGTTTTTT
TRBV27	NA	TRBJ2-1	TRBD2	CASRGAGERYNEQFF	TGTGCCAGCAGGGGAGCGGGAGAAAGGTACAATGAGCAGTTCTTC
TRBV18	NA	TRBJ1-1	NA	CASSLGGAQNTEAFF	TGTGCCAGCTCACTGGGAGGGGCTCAGAACACTGAAGCTTTCTTT
TRBV10-2	NA	TRBJ2-1	TRBD2	CASGLAAYNEQFF	TGCGCCAGCGGACTAGCGGCTTACAATGAGCAGTTCTTC
TRBV29-1	NA	TRBJ2-2	TRBD1	CSVPGQATGELFF	TGCAGCGTACCGGGACAGGCGACCGGGGAGCTGTTTTTT
TRBV2	NA	TRBJ2-1	TRBD2	CASTEKASGRDEQFF	TGTGCCAGCACGGAAAAGGCTAGCGGGAGGGATGAGCAGTTCTTC
TRBV7-9	NA	TRBJ2-2	TRBD2	CASSLTSVLAGVAGELFF	TGTGCCAGCAGCTTAACCAGCGTACTAGCGGGAGTCGCCGGGGAGCTGTTTTTT
TRBV19	NA	TRBJ2-7	TRBD2	CASSITGLAGGGSYEQYF	TGTGCCAGTAGTATAACGGGACTAGCGGGAGGGGGCTCCTACGAGCAGTACTTC
TRBV5-4	NA	TRBJ2-1	TRBD2	CASNPRSEIAGVNEQFF	TGTGCCAGCAACCCAAGGTCGGAAATAGCGGGAGTCAATGAGCAGTTCTTC
TRBV4-1	NA	TRBJ2-1	TRBD2	CASSQDSQTSGNEQFF	TGCGCCAGCAGCCAAGATTCCCAGACTAGCGGCAATGAGCAGTTCTTC
TRBV7-6	NA	TRBJ2-7	NA	CASSQGFYEQYF	TGTGCCAGCAGTCAGGGTTTTTACGAGCAGTACTTC
TRBV27	few	TRBJ1-4	TRBD1	CASSSQGATNEKLFF	TGTGCCAGCAGTTCCCAGGGGGCAACTAATGAAAAACTGTTTTTT